The T cell receptor beta chain under discussion was sequenced for a study of CD8+ T cells in alopecia areata (dated by TCRdb to 2017 to 2018). The study in broad terms: The treated patients, all with moderate-to-severe alopecia areata, were enrolled in an open-label pilot trial of oral tofacitinib given at 5 to 10 mg twice daily. Tofacitinib was given for 6 to 18 months, followed by 6 months of follow-up off drug to assess delayed response and recurrence. In treated patients, disease severity was measured using the SALT score, which gives the percentage of scalp surface area affected. In both human patients and the C3H/HeJ mouse model, the study applied high-throughput TCRbeta sequencing to look at T cell clonal expansion in alopecia areata. Scalp tissue and sorted CD4+ and CD8+ peripheral blood T cells from patchy and totalis/universalis alopecia areata patients and from healthy controls were covered by human TCRbeta sequencing. Biopsies were taken from tofacitinib-treated patients at baseline and again at 4 and 24 weeks into treatment, and several of those patients also had a later scalp biopsy. Clonality in the scalp was compared among normal scalp (n=4), patchy alopecia areata scalp (n=8), and alopecia totalis/universalis scalp (n=8). RNA was extracted with the PAXgene miRNA kit for fixed scalp, the miRNeasy kit for PBMCs, and the RNeasy kit for mouse skin. Amplification of TCRbeta CDR3 regions was done by immunoSEQ multiplex PCR using 35 Vbeta forward primers and 13 Jbeta reverse primers.

The library was generated by the immunoSEQ multiplex PCR assay. RNA was extracted from all samples and reverse transcribed into cDNA as template for TCR sequencing. SuperScript III was used for first-strand cDNA synthesis, primed with a 2:1 mix of oligo-dT and random hexamers. A synthetic immune receptor repertoire was used to measure amplification bias, and any remaining bias was corrected computationally. Turning to the authors' computational methods: Raw reads were preprocessed to remove errors, and CDR3 was defined by IMGT conventions from the conserved cysteine to phenylalanine. Clonality was computed by normalizing Shannon entropy by log2 of the number of productive unique TCRs and subtracting the result from 1. Whether scalp clones were CD4 or CD8 was inferred by matching scalp TCRbeta sequences against CD4 and CD8 repertoires sorted from blood. Sourced from immuneACCESS, this table was stored by TCRdb with only in-frame sequences that have V and J called. A share of the clones is absent; for the studies checked, an unresolved V gene accounts for under half, and the remainder has no known explanation. The DNA was the basis for D and trimming; V, J and clone size are from that table. The sample records about 210,000 clones, roughly two fifths of which are singletons. Together, the top ten hold 0.48% of the sample.

Taken from the germline V gene, the CDR1 and CDR2 loops are SGHRS and YFSETQ. For this chain, trimming is 2 bases at the V end and 4 bases at the J end, and the number of junction bases without a gene match is 12. The CDR3 runs 17 residues from the cysteine to the phenylalanine. Only the CDR3 DNA is retained, 51 bases long and in frame from the first base. This specimen's treatment or condition label, per the study, means: oral pan-JAK inhibitor, 5-10 mg twice daily. From alopecia areata patients, peripheral blood was collected along with lesional scalp punch biopsies. After PBMCs were isolated by density centrifugation and stained for CD3, CD4 and CD8, a FACSAria was used to sort CD4+ and CD8+ T cells. As to this clone: Its target antigen remains unknown. The record has no base qualities; no much larger clone is one base away.

Beyond this particular receptor, the publication reports: The treated cohort was small, with a single nonresponder, so links between baseline CD8+ expansion and response need larger studies. TCR sequences shared between patients were less clear than in mice, possibly partly because of HLA diversity in the patient population. Many expanded lesional clones persisted in scalp and blood during tofacitinib treatment, which may partly explain relapse after stopping treatment. With tofacitinib, both scalp clonality and the number of expanded CD8+ clones among the top 100 scalp clones went down significantly. Resident alphabeta T cells in normal human skin are also sequenced, complicating scalp TCR repertoire analysis, unlike mouse skin dominated by gammadelta T cells. Compared with normal scalp, lesional scalp, particularly in alopecia totalis/universalis, had higher clonality and more expanded CD8+ clones, which suggests antigenic drive.

This receptor was obtained from a human donor with alopecia areata. This chain joins TRBV5-1 to TRBJ1-1, with TRBD1 identical over 9 junction bases. The input for sequencing was CD4+ T cells sorted from blood, taken around week 30, from a patient treated with tofacitinib. The nucleotide sequence is given as TGCGCCAGCAGCTTAGGATCCATTGGACAGGGGAGCACTGAAGCTTTCTTT. Its protein reads: CASSLGSIGQGSTEAFF.